Shown below are 16 T cell receptor beta chains from a single sample sequenced in a study of OX40 agonist ivuxolimab in advanced cancers. The method behind the library was the immunoSEQ multiplex PCR assay. TCRdb retrieved this table from immuneACCESS and kept in-frame rearrangements only. Not all clones are present; in checked studies, unresolved V genes account for under half, and no reason is known for the remainder. The sample table lists some 85,000 clones, around 87% of them with a count of one. Together, the top ten hold roughly 0.26% of the sample. The specimen comprised CD4+ or CD8+ T cells sorted from blood, sampled in a trial of the OX40 agonist ivuxolimab. The receptors derive from an adult with an advanced solid tumor such as melanoma, head and neck, liver or kidney cancer.

The genes are TRBV11-3 and TRBJ2-3, with 8 bases matching TRBD2. After removal of 5 bases from V and 3 bases from J, the junction contained 7 bases not matched to a gene. CDR3 length: 15 residues. Germline assignment: CDR1 SGHNT and CDR2 YENEEA. CDR3: CASSRAGAGTDTQYF. CDR3 DNA sequence: TGTGCCAGCAGCCGAGCGGGAGCCGGGACAGATACGCAGTATTTT.

V gene TRBV27 combines with J gene TRBJ2-2; 9 bases map to TRBD2. This CDR3 spans 14 amino acids. Germline CDR1 MNHEY, CDR2 SMNVEV (reference sequence). V lost 3 bases to trimming and J lost 6 bases; unmatched junction nucleotides: 2. CDR3 DNA sequence: TGTGCCAGCAGTTTCGTAGCGGGAGCCGGGGAGCTGTTTTTT. Translation gives CASSFVAGAGELFF.

The chain carries TRBV13 and TRBJ1-2; D uncertain. This CDR3 region has 13 residues. The V end was cut by 5 bases, the J end by 7 bases, with 14 bases between. Germline V gene data show CDR1 as PRHDT and CDR2 as FYEKMQ (reference sequence). Here the CDR3 reads CASSEARLAGYTF. The CDR3, as DNA: TGTGCCAGCAGCGAGGCACGTCTTGCTGGCTACACCTTC. The full variable domain, its missing parts supplied by reference TRBV13 and TRBJ1-2, is AAGVIQSPRHLIKEKRETATLKCYPIPRHDTVYWYQQGPGQDPQFLISFYEKMQSDKGSIPDRFSAQQFSDYHSELNMSSLELGDSALYFCASSEARLAGYTFGSGTRLTVV.

The chain combines TRBV5-4 with TRBJ2-5; D ambiguous. This CDR3 is built from 14 residues. Germline loops: CDR1 SGHNT, CDR2 YYREEE (reference sequence). The V gene lost 0 bases and the J gene lost 0 bases, with 6 bases spanning the gap. The CDR3 loop is CASSLVGHQETQYF. CDR3 coding DNA: TGTGCCAGCAGCTTGGTAGGACACCAAGAGACCCAGTACTTC.

The chain employs TRBV19 and TRBJ2-5; the match to TRBD1 covers 9 bases. Germline CDR1 and CDR2: LNHDA and SQIVND (reference sequence). Trimming took 5 bases from V and 5 from J; bases not matched to a gene: 12. This CDR3 contains 16 residues. CDR3 amino acids: CASSYGWTGAGETQYF. The CDR3 region has the DNA TGTGCCAGTAGTTACGGCTGGACAGGGGCGGGGGAGACCCAGTACTTC.

This clone has only one observation. V and J are TRBV6-1 and TRBJ2-3; 12 nucleotides match TRBD1. The trim removed 6 bases at V and 4 bases at J, leaving 5 bases unmatched. The germline V gene encodes CDR1 MNHNS and CDR2 SASEGT. The CDR3 is 15 amino acids. CDR3 nucleotides: TGTGCCAGCAGCGGAGGGACAGGGGGCCCAGATACGCAGTATTTT. Translating gives CASSGGTGGPDTQYF.

This rearrangement joins TRBV5-1 to TRBJ1-3, with D maybe TRBD1 (6 bases). The CDR3 contains 14 residues. Trimming left V 7 bases short and J 4 bases short, with 15 bases between. Germline CDR1 is SGHRS and CDR2 is YFSETQ. CDR3 DNA sequence: TGCGCCAGCCGAAGGGGGGCGTCCGGAAACACCATATATTTT. Amino acids: CASRRGASGNTIYF.

The chain joins TRBV19 to TRBJ2-7; maybe TRBD1 (6 bases). Germline CDR1 is LNHDA and CDR2 is SQIVND (reference sequence). Trimming stripped 6 bases from V and 2 bases from J, with 14 bases between. The CDR3 has 14 residues. CDR3 DNA sequence: TGTGCCAGTAGCTGGAACAGGGTGACCTACGAGCAGTACTTC. Translated, it gives CASSWNRVTYEQYF. The variable domain in full, with the rest retrieved from reference TRBV19 and TRBJ2-7, is DGGITQSPKYLFRKEGQNVTLSCEQNLNHDAMYWYRQDPGQGLRLIYYSQIVNDFQKGDIAEGYSVSREKKESFPLTVTSAQKNPTAFYLCASSWNRVTYEQYFGPGTRLTVT.

A few counts support this clone. CDR3 bases: TGTGCCAGCAGCTTTCCGGGACTGAACACTGAAGCTTTCTTT. It specifies CASSFPGLNTEAFF. The chain joins TRBV11-3 to TRBJ1-1; perhaps TRBD1 as D (5 bases). V lost 3 bases and J lost 0, with 8 bases in between. The CDR3 spans 14 residues. Germline CDR1 SGHNT, CDR2 YENEEA.

CDR3 residues: CASWPGSSYEQYF. CDR3 DNA: TGTGCCAGCTGGCCAGGGAGCTCCTACGAGCAGTACTTC. V gene TRBV28 combines with J gene TRBJ2-7; D possibly matches TRBD1 or TRBD2 (5 bases each). The CDR3 extends over 13 amino acids. The V gene lost 8 bases and the J gene lost 0 bases, with 11 bases spanning the gap. Germline assignment: CDR1 MDHEN and CDR2 SYDVKM.

V usage is TRBV18 and J usage is TRBJ2-2; D is perhaps TRBD1 (6 bases). Germline values: CDR1 KGHSH, CDR2 LQKENI. Trimming took 3 bases from V and 4 from J, leaving 9 bases between them. CDR3 length: 14 amino acids. CDR3 amino acids: CASSPPTGTGELFF. The DNA of the CDR3 is TGTGCCAGCTCACCTCCGACAGGCACCGGGGAGCTGTTTTTT. The full variable domain, rest sourced from reference TRBV18 and TRBJ2-2, is NAGVMQNPRHLVRRRGQEARLRCSPMKGHSHVYWYRQLPEEGLKFMVYLQKENIIDESGMPKERFSAEFPKEGPSILRIQQVVRGDSAAYFCASSPPTGTGELFFGEGSRLTVL.

This chain connects TRBV4-3 to TRBJ2-1; D may be TRBD1 (5 bases). The germline CDR1 and CDR2 sequences are LGHNA and YSLEER. The CDR3 has 8 residues. The CDR3 sequence: CPGNEQFF. CDR3 nucleotide sequence: TGCCCAGGGAATGAGCAGTTCTTC.

The chain is built from TRBV19 and TRBJ2-6; TRBD1 aligns across 8 bases. J gave up 4 bases and V 2 bases, and 4 bases lay outside the gene matches. The germline CDR1 and CDR2 sequences are LNHDA and SQIVND (reference sequence). The length of the CDR3 is 16 residues. CDR3 amino acids: CASSIQGAQGANVLTF. CDR3 sequence (DNA): TGTGCCAGTAGTATACAGGGGGCGCAAGGGGCCAACGTCCTGACTTTC.

This chain links TRBV21-1 with TRBJ2-7. TRBV21-1 is an annotated pseudogene. There are 16 residues in the CDR3. The CDR3, as DNA: TGTGCCAGCAGCAAAGAATCGAAGGCCGACTCCTACGAGCAGTACTTC. Protein product: CASSKESKADSYEQYF.

The chain combines TRBV14 with TRBJ1-2; D ambiguous. The CDR3 has 13 residues. V was pared by 1 base and J by 4 bases, with 7 bases between. Germline CDR1 reads SGHDN; CDR2 reads FVKESK. The CDR3 sequence: CASSQGEVYGYTF. In nucleotides, the CDR3 is TGTGCCAGCAGCCAAGGGGAGGTCTATGGCTACACCTTC.

The chain combines TRBV5-4 with TRBJ2-6; a possible D gene is TRBD1 (6 bases). The germline gives CDR1 SGHNT, CDR2 YYREEE (reference sequence). The CDR3 is 18 residues long. Trimming removed 1 base at V and 4 bases at J, with 18 bases between. CDR3 in DNA: TGTGCCAGCAGCTTGTGGGAACGACAGGACTGGGGGGCCAACGTCCTGACTTTC. Translating gives CASSLWERQDWGANVLTF. The variable domain in full, with the rest retrieved from reference TRBV5-4 and TRBJ2-6, is ETGVTQSPTHLIKTRGQQVTLRCSSQSGHNTVSWYQQALGQGPQFIFQYYREEENGRGNFPPRFSGLQFPNYSSELNVNALELDDSALYLCASSLWERQDWGANVLTFGAGSRLTVL.